This TCR beta chain comes out of a study of CD8 T cells in ankylosing spondylitis. The study's findings and limits: Matched ankylosing spondylitis synovial fluid reportedly contained a significantly enriched population of disease-linked clones. Disease-linked clones had a CD8+ phenotype and relatively low frequency in peripheral blood. A TCR beta motif of under 10 highly homologous variants seemed to mark ankylosing spondylitis blood.

Preparation of TCR beta libraries was done by quantitative 5'-RACE with molecular barcodes. TCRdb re-derived calls from the 5' RACE reads in MiXCR, one entry per CDR3 protein. The repertoire holds about 750,000 distinct CDR3 sequences, with under 20% as singletons. Looked up from germline, CDR1 is SGHDN and CDR2 is FVKESK. The CDR3 contains 15 residues. The junction had 4 bases not matched to a gene; V was cut back by 4 bases and J by 5 bases. This clonotype was found a few times. Its specificity is unknown. The material sequenced was blood, either unsorted or a sorted T cell fraction (not recorded which). The clonotype originates from a male donor with ankylosing spondylitis. This sequence joins TRBV14 and TRBJ2-3; 12 bases line up with TRBD2. The CDR3 DNA reads as TGTGCCAGCAGCCCCCTGGGACTAGCGGGAGATACGCAGTATTTT. As protein: CASSPLGLAGDTQYF.